These 25 T cell receptor beta chains came from one sample sequenced in a study of cytomegalovirus exposure and HLA in healthy donors. Produced via immunoSEQ multiplex PCR; TCRdb's table is partial and in-frame only. The data hold tens of thousands of clones, with 90% to 97% observed a single time. Sequenced material: PBMCs. Every receptor here comes from a man younger than 35 in good health and CMV-seropositive.

The gene calls are TRBV27 and TRBJ1-4; perhaps TRBD1 as D (6 bases). The CDR3 is 14 amino acids. Germline CDR1 and CDR2: MNHEY and SMNVEV (reference sequence). Between the trimmed V and J ends, which lost 5 bases and 8 bases, there was a span of 15 bases. CDR3 sequence: CASSLHRDGEKLFF. The CDR3 coding sequence is TGTGCCAGCAGTCTACACAGGGATGGAGAAAAACTGTTTTTT.

V is TRBV19 and J is TRBJ2-2; TRBD2 agrees at 9 bases. Germline V gene sequence: CDR1 LNHDA, CDR2 SQIVND (reference sequence). The J segment lost 0 bases and the V segment lost 6 bases, leaving 2 bases of the junction unmatched. This CDR3 is 15 amino acids long. CDR3 loop: CASRPSGTNTGELFF. CDR3 nucleotides: TGTGCCAGTAGGCCTAGCGGGACGAACACCGGGGAGCTGTTTTTT.

The chain couples TRBV14 to TRBJ2-1; 7 nucleotides match TRBD1. The length of the CDR3 is 12 residues. Germline loops: CDR1 SGHDN, CDR2 FVKESK. With 4 bases clipped from V and 7 bases from J, the junction kept 1 base outside the gene matches. CDR3: CASSLRGNEQFF. As DNA, the CDR3 is TGTGCCAGCAGCCTCAGGGGGAATGAGCAGTTCTTC.

J is TRBJ1-1 and V is TRBV19; no clear D. Between the trimmed V and J ends, which lost 2 bases and 5 bases, there was a span of 15 bases. The CDR3 totals 15 residues. CDR1 LNHDA and CDR2 SQIVND come from the germline V gene (reference sequence). CDR3 sequence: CASSIQLGAGTEAFF. CDR3 nucleotide sequence: TGTGCCAGTAGTATACAGTTGGGCGCGGGTACTGAAGCTTTCTTT.

This chain uses TRBV2 with TRBJ1-4, with a tentative D call TRBD1 (6 bases). The germline V gene has CDR1 SNHLY and CDR2 FYNNEI. The CDR3 is made up of 11 amino acids. Trimming shortened V by 4 bases and J by 11 bases, and 8 bases separated the two germline ends. In DNA, the CDR3 is TGTGCCAGCAGTGGGACAGAGAAACTGTTTTTT. As protein: CASSGTEKLFF.

The CDR3 DNA reads as TGTGCCAGCAGTCCCATGACAGGGCAAGATGGCTACACCTTC. Its translation: CASSPMTGQDGYTF. This chain connects TRBV28 to TRBJ1-2; 7 bases are shared with TRBD1. V lost 5 bases to trimming and J lost 6 bases; unmatched junction nucleotides: 9. Germline loops: CDR1 MDHEN, CDR2 SYDVKM. This CDR3 region has 14 residues.

The chain couples TRBV5-8 to TRBJ2-3, with unresolved D. The germline gives CDR1 SGHTS, CDR2 YDEGEE. The V gene lost 0 bases and the J gene lost 1 base, with 6 bases spanning the gap. The CDR3 loop spans 14 amino acids. CDR3 nucleotides: TGTGCCAGCAGCTTGGATCCCGGCACAGATACGCAGTATTTT. Translating it yields CASSLDPGTDTQYF.

This clone has more than one count but fewer than ten. The chain joins TRBV27 to TRBJ2-2; D is ambiguous. CDR3 length: 14 residues. Germline V gene sequence: CDR1 MNHEY, CDR2 SMNVEV (reference sequence). V gave up 0 bases and J gave up 2 bases, with 4 bases separating them. The CDR3 loop reads CASSLSVNTGELFF. The CDR3 coding sequence is TGTGCCAGCAGTTTATCCGTTAACACCGGGGAGCTGTTTTTT.

This clone has just one count. The genes are TRBV19 and TRBJ2-2, with 9 bases aligning to TRBD1. V shed 6 bases and J 7 bases; nucleotides not matched to a gene: 6. The germline gives CDR1 LNHDA, CDR2 SQIVND (reference sequence). This CDR3 spans 14 amino acids. CDR3 sequence: CASRRTGGGGELFF. CDR3 coding DNA: TGTGCCAGTAGACGAACAGGGGGCGGCGGGGAGCTGTTTTTT. The whole variable domain, filled in from reference TRBV19 and TRBJ2-2, reads DGGITQSPKYLFRKEGQNVTLSCEQNLNHDAMYWYRQDPGQGLRLIYYSQIVNDFQKGDIAEGYSVSREKKESFPLTVTSAQKNPTAFYLCASRRTGGGGELFFGEGSRLTVL.

J is TRBJ2-2 and V is TRBV5-1, with D perhaps TRBD1 (5 bases). Between the trimmed V and J ends, which lost 5 bases and 4 bases, there was a span of 12 bases. Germline V CDR1 and CDR2: SGHRS, YFSETQ. The CDR3 has 14 amino acids. CDR3 residues: CASSQIRGTGELFF. The CDR3 DNA is TGCGCCAGCAGTCAGATTAGGGGCACCGGGGAGCTGTTTTTT.

V is TRBV6-1 and J is TRBJ2-3; 8 bases align to TRBD1. Germline CDR1 MNHNS, CDR2 SASEGT. The CDR3 totals 15 residues. V was clipped by 4 bases and J by 6 bases; unmatched bases: 9. CDR3 coding DNA: TGTGCCAGCAGTGGTCCTGGACAGGGTAGGGATACGCAGTATTTT. Translating gives CASSGPGQGRDTQYF.

The rearrangement links TRBV2 to TRBJ1-1; D not certain. Germline values: CDR1 SNHLY, CDR2 FYNNEI. This CDR3 is 11 amino acids long. The germline V and J ends were trimmed by 8 bases and 5 bases, with 9 bases remaining between them. The CDR3 DNA reads TGTGCCAGCGCTTCGAGGACTGAAGCTTTCTTT. As protein: CASASRTEAFF. The complete variable domain, with remaining parts taken from reference TRBV2 and TRBJ1-1, reads EPEVTQTPSHQVTQMGQEVILRCVPISNHLYFYWYRQILGQKVEFLVSFYNNEISEKSEIFDDQFSVERPDGSNFTLKIRSTKLEDSAMYFCASASRTEAFFGQGTRLTVV.

V usage is TRBV5-4 and J usage is TRBJ2-2, with a weak D call TRBD1 (5 bases). V lost 0 bases, J lost 7 bases, and 10 bases lay in between. CDR1 and CDR2 (germline): SGHNT, YYREEE (reference sequence). The CDR3 runs to 14 residues. CDR3 protein: CASSLGRAGGELFF. In DNA, the CDR3 is TGTGCCAGCAGCTTGGGCAGGGCAGGCGGGGAGCTGTTTTTT.

The V call is TRBV7-9, the J call TRBJ2-2, with unresolved D. The CDR3 covers 15 residues. V lost 0 bases, J lost 4 bases, and 9 bases lay in between. The germline CDR1 and CDR2 sequences are SEHNR and FQNEAQ (reference sequence). DNA for the CDR3: TGTGCCAGCAGCTTAGCTCTAGATTCCACCGGGGAGCTGTTTTTT. Translating gives CASSLALDSTGELFF.

The chain combines TRBV30 with TRBJ1-5; perhaps TRBD1 as D (5 bases). The CDR3 length is 15 residues. Trimming stripped 5 bases from V and 2 bases from J, with 16 bases between. Germline values: CDR1 GTSNPN, CDR2 SVGIG (reference sequence). The CDR3, as DNA: TGTGCCTGGTGTTCGGGGGGTTTAGGCAATCAGCCCCAGCATTTT. Its translation is CAWCSGGLGNQPQHF.

The V call is TRBV5-4, the J call TRBJ2-2, with D possibly matching TRBD2 (5 bases). The CDR3 runs 14 residues. Per germline, CDR1 SGHNT and CDR2 YYREEE (reference sequence). Trimming left V 1 base short and J 4 bases short, with 8 bases between. The CDR3 here is CASSLPAGTGELFF. In DNA, the CDR3 is TGTGCCAGCAGCTTGCCGGCGGGCACCGGGGAGCTGTTTTTT.

On this clone itself: A read error may account for a junction end that differs from germline. The chain carries TRBV15 and TRBJ2-2; 8 nucleotides align to TRBD1. The CDR3 extends over 18 amino acids. Germline-derived CDR1 and CDR2 are LNHNV and YYDKDF (reference sequence). The CDR3 DNA follows: TGTGCCACCAGCAGAGTGCAGGGGGCAGATGAGGGCACCGGCGAGCTGTTTTTT. This gives the protein CATSRVQGADEGTGELFF.

The rearrangement uses TRBV7-2 and TRBJ1-5, with D possibly matching TRBD1 (5 bases). Germline assignment: CDR1 SGHTA and CDR2 FQGNSA. The length of the CDR3 is 15 residues. V gave up 1 base and J gave up 6 bases, with 13 bases separating them. Written as DNA, the CDR3 is TGTGCCAGCAGCTTAGGGCAGGGTCTGGGTCAGCCCCAGCATTTT. It is translated as CASSLGQGLGQPQHF.

The rearrangement uses TRBV15 and TRBJ2-4, with TRBD2 identical over 15 bases. The CDR3 length is 21 residues. Germline trimming cut 0 bases from V and 2 bases from J; bases unmatched to any gene: 11. Germline loops: CDR1 LNHNV, CDR2 YYDKDF (reference sequence). The DNA of the CDR3 is TGTGCCACCAGCAGAGATGTAACAGGACTAGCGGGAGGGTCCCCCAAAAACATTCAGTACTTC. It codes for CATSRDVTGLAGGSPKNIQYF.

The gene calls are TRBV6-4 and TRBJ2-1, with 7 bases lining up with TRBD2. The CDR3 is 16 amino acids. The junction had 11 bases not matched to a gene; V was cut back by 2 bases and J by 7 bases. Germline V CDR1 and CDR2: MRHNA, SNTAGT. The CDR3: CASSDNRAGVKNEQFF. The CDR3 DNA sequence: TGTGCCAGCAGTGACAATCGTGCGGGAGTGAAAAATGAGCAGTTCTTC.

The chain is built from TRBV2 and TRBJ2-7; 8 bases align to TRBD1. The CDR3 has 15 residues. Per germline, CDR1 SNHLY and CDR2 FYNNEI. V lost 6 bases, J lost 11 bases, and 18 bases stayed unmatched. In nucleotides, the CDR3 is TGTGCCAGCAGAGACTCGGGACAGGCATACCGAGGGGAGTACTTC. This translates into CASRDSGQAYRGEYF.

The chain carries TRBV5-1 and TRBJ1-5, with TRBD1 matching over 7 bases. The ends lost 2 bases at V and 5 bases at J; junction bases unmatched: 1. This CDR3 has 13 amino acids. Germline V lookup: CDR1 SGHRS, CDR2 YFSETQ. The CDR3 sequence: CASSLGTDQPQHF. In DNA, the CDR3 is TGCGCCAGCAGCTTAGGGACAGATCAGCCCCAGCATTTT.

The chain is built from TRBV7-2 and TRBJ1-5; TRBD1 is a possible D gene (5 bases). Trimming left V 4 bases short and J 6 bases short, with 16 bases between. The CDR3 has 15 amino acids. Looked up from germline, CDR1 is SGHTA and CDR2 is FQGNSA. The DNA of the CDR3 is TGTGCCAGCAGCTCCCCCGGGGGGTGGGGTCAGCCCCAGCATTTT. Translation: CASSSPGGWGQPQHF.

This chain joins TRBV9 and TRBJ2-1, with D maybe TRBD2 (6 bases). Per germline, CDR1 SGDLS and CDR2 YYNGEE. V dropped 3 bases and J dropped 4 bases, with 8 bases sitting between them. This CDR3 has 13 residues. Here the CDR3 DNA reads TGTGCCAGCAGCGCGACTAGTTACAATGAGCAGTTCTTC. Encoded protein: CASSATSYNEQFF.

The genes are TRBV25-1 and TRBJ2-1, with a possible D match to TRBD2 (5 bases). The CDR3 length is 11 residues. CDR1 is MGHDK, CDR2 SYGVNS, per germline. The ends were cut back, 9 bases at V and 7 bases at J, with 10 bases in the middle. CDR3: CASQLGNEQFF. The CDR3 DNA sequence: TGTGCCAGTCAACTAGGGAATGAGCAGTTCTTC.